This TCR beta chain came from a study of blood T cells in healthy people across ages. Using a J-beta primer mix together with a sample-barcoded 5' primer, a second PCR was run for roughly 6 to 11 cycles. Each of the cDNA molecules was tagged by a template-switch adaptor with 12 random nucleotides. Each CDR3 protein gets one entry after TCRdb re-called the 5' RACE reads with MiXCR. In the table there are 1.5 million to 2 million distinct CDR3 sequences, approximately 30% of which are singletons. The ends were cut back, 2 bases at V and 0 bases at J, with 13 bases in the middle. The length of the CDR3 is 17 residues.

The source of this sequence is a woman aged 30 to 39 in good health. The sequencing input was blood. The chain combines TRBV12-3 or TRBV12-4 with TRBJ2-2; weak D call: TRBD2 (5 bases). DNA of the CDR3: TGTGCCAGCAGTTTAAGAGGGAACCCATCGAACACCGGGGAGCTGTTTTTT. It specifies CASSLRGNPSNTGELFF.